This T cell receptor beta chain emerged from a study of blood T cells in healthy people across ages. This CDR3 comprises 16 residues. Germline assignment: CDR1 MNHNY and CDR2 SVGAGI (reference sequence). The germline V and J ends were trimmed by 4 bases and 2 bases, with 18 bases remaining between them. Overall study findings and caveats: Age advanced and TCR beta diversity per million T cells fell, roughly linearly.

This clonotype was observed a handful of times. The antigen is not known. Primed by a sample-barcoded 5' primer and a J-beta primer mix, a second PCR proceeded for roughly 7 to 11 cycles. Every individual sample yielded 2.5 million or more paired-end reads (each containing CDR3). Each CDR3 protein is one row after TCRdb ran MiXCR on the 5' RACE reads. The repertoire holds under 2,000,000 distinct CDR3 sequences, with roughly 52% as singletons. The sequence was obtained from a woman in her forties in good health. The rearrangement joins TRBV6-6 to TRBJ2-7; possibly TRBD1 for D (6 bases). Sequences were obtained from blood. CDR3 sequence (DNA): TGTGCCAGCAGTTTGGAAGGACAGAGCTACACCTACGAGCAGTACTTC. Translated: CASSLEGQSYTYEQYF.